Detailed here is one T cell receptor beta chain. Germline V gene data show CDR1 as ENHRY and CDR2 as SYGVKD. The CDR3 contains 12 residues. Trimming cost V 3 bases and J 5 bases, with 7 bases left between them. This sample was included in a study of breast tumors, draining lymph nodes, adjacent tissues. TCRdb re-analysed the multiplex PCR reads in MiXCR, keeping a single row per CDR3 protein. The table has 30,000 to 35,000 distinct CDR3 sequences, approximately 57% seen once. The J gene is TRBJ2-5, the V gene TRBV10-3; D possibly uses TRBD1 or TRBD2 (6 bases each). The sequence came from a female donor with breast cancer. Some clones in this sample may be carry-over from other donors' samples. Sequencing used breast tumor tissue. CDR3 sequence reads: CAISEGGETQYF. CDR3 bases: TGTGCCATCAGTGAAGGGGGGGAGACCCAGTACTTC.